This record concerns one T cell receptor (beta chain) sequence. These data come from a study of shared clonotypes between healthy human individuals. Unsorted samples, those not sorted, used some 100 million PBMCs for genomic DNA. In replicate PCRs of unsorted PBMC, about 0.3 ug DNA, around 30,000 T cell genomes, was used. With ten immunoSEQ deep assay plates, unsorted PBMC DNA underwent sequencing. Repertoires were generated with immunoSEQ multiplex PCR, while TCRdb's copy carries only in-frame clones and drops some. The data hold about 520,000 clones, with 81% observed a single time. V lost 4 bases, J lost 3 bases, and 3 bases stayed unmatched. The CDR3 consists of 14 residues. From germline, CDR1 is LNHNV and CDR2 YYDKDF (reference sequence).

The sample comprised PBMCs. This rearrangement joins TRBV15 to TRBJ2-7, with TRBD1 matching over 10 bases. The TCR was taken from a woman in her forties in good health. Some clones in this sample may be carry-over from other donors' samples. The CDR3, as DNA: TGTGCCACCAGCACCAGGGACAGGGGCTACGAGCAGTACTTC. The encoded protein is CATSTRDRGYEQYF.